This T cell receptor (beta chain) was recovered during a study of human T cells and chemical hapten exposure. Broader study findings: The formation of large CDR3 similarity clusters by expanded TCRs significantly exceeded that of controls.

Specified time point: patch test 3, about 24 weeks after DPC sensitization. Treatment specified: therapeutic diphenylcyclopropenone sensitization with weekly scalp DPC. One entry per CDR3 protein, called by TCRdb with MiXCR from the RACE reads. The table shows over 100,000 distinct CDR3 sequences, with around 10% occurring only once. From germline, CDR1 is WSHSY and CDR2 SAAADI. The CDR3 has 14 residues. The V gene lost 7 bases and the J gene lost 3 bases, with 14 bases spanning the gap. This clonotype occurred a few times. Its target is not known. Here the sequenced sample was whole blood, taken in connection with sensitization to the hapten diphenylcyclopropenone (DPC). The receptor was isolated from a woman between 50 and 59 years old with alopecia areata. Some clones in this sample may be carry-over from other donors' samples. The chain employs TRBV10-2 and TRBJ2-3, with a tentative D call TRBD2 (6 bases). The CDR3 region is CASTTGVGTDTQYF. CDR3 bases: TGCGCCAGCACGACGGGAGTCGGGACAGATACGCAGTATTTT.